The T cell receptor beta chain described here comes from a study of T cell responses to AZD1222 COVID-19 vaccine. Findings and caveats of the study: At study baseline, merely roughly 6 AZD1222 recipients were seropositive.

Points on this clone: The antigen is not known.

The CDR3 length is 15 residues. V was trimmed by 0 bases and J by 5 bases, leaving 13 bases between them. The germline CDR1 and CDR2 sequences are WNHNN and SYGVQD (reference sequence). Here immunoSEQ multiplex PCR was the method, and the copy in TCRdb shows in-frame clones only, minus some. The table has over 100,000 clones, roughly nine tenths seen once; the top ten hold 7% to 9%. The source material was peripheral blood, sampled on day 0 of AZD1222 vaccination. The chain is built from TRBV10-1 and TRBJ1-1, with a tentative D call TRBD1 (5 bases). This TCR derives from an adult in good health. CDR3 nucleotides: TGCGCCAGCAGTGAGTCGCAGGTTTCAGGGACTGAAGCTTTCTTT. This gives the protein CASSESQVSGTEAFF.